Listed below are T cell receptor beta chains from one sample, sequenced in a study of tumor-infiltrating lymphocytes in oesophageal squamous cell carcinoma. MiXCR, applied by TCRdb to the PCR reads, yields one record per CDR3 protein. The data show 6,500 to 8,500 distinct CDR3 sequences, more than 15% seen once. Material: blood. The receptors derive from a male donor with esophageal squamous cell carcinoma. CDR3s include the opening cysteine and the closing phenylalanine or tryptophan. D genes are given only for firm matches. Not every row has a clone size; where given, it reads once, few, many or a size class.

d_call	clone_size	j_call	v_call	cdr3_length	cdr3_aa	cdr3_nt
NA	medium-sized	TRBJ2-1	TRBV5-8	17	CASSFYTTGSYYNEQFF	TGTGCCAGCAGCTTCTACACCACAGGTTCGTACTACAATGAGCAGTTCTTC
NA	many	TRBJ1-5	TRBV6-1	15	CASSLQGSGYQPQHF	TGTGCCAGCAGTCTACAGGGCTCAGGTTATCAGCCCCAGCATTTT
NA	many	TRBJ2-7	TRBV6-1	14	CASSSPTGSYEQYF	TGTGCCAGCAGTTCCCCAACCGGGAGCTACGAGCAGTACTTC
NA	medium-sized	TRBJ2-3	TRBV6-1	13	CASSEDPGDTQYF	TGTGCCAGCAGTGAAGACCCCGGCGATACGCAGTATTTT
NA	medium-sized	TRBJ2-3	TRBV12-3/TRBV12-4	15	CASSLDSGSTDTQYF	TGTGCCAGCAGTTTAGACTCGGGGAGCACAGATACGCAGTATTTT
NA	many	TRBJ2-7	TRBV5-6	14	CASSYAGRAYEQYF	TGTGCCAGCAGCTACGCGGGTCGCGCCTACGAGCAGTACTTC
TRBD1	many	TRBJ1-6	TRBV5-4	18	CASSLGHGDSSYNSPLHF	TGTGCCAGCAGCTTGGGCCACGGGGACAGCTCCTATAATTCACCCCTCCACTTT
NA	NA	TRBJ1-3	TRBV28	13	CASRKSSGNTIYF	TGTGCCAGCAGAAAGAGCTCTGGAAACACCATATATTTT
NA	medium-sized	TRBJ2-7	TRBV6-1	16	CASTPQGGAYPYEQYF	TGTGCCAGCACTCCCCAGGGGGGGGCCTACCCCTACGAGCAGTACTTC
NA	many	TRBJ2-1	TRBV24-1	12	CATSEVYNEQFF	TGTGCCACCAGTGAAGTCTACAATGAGCAGTTCTTC
NA	many	TRBJ2-5	TRBV11-3	12	CATRASGDEQYF	TGTGCCACCAGGGCGAGCGGCGATGAGCAGTACTTC
TRBD1	many	TRBJ2-7	TRBV6-1	14	CASSGTGNWDEQYF	TGTGCCAGCAGCGGGACAGGCAACTGGGATGAGCAGTACTTC
TRBD2	many	TRBJ2-1	TRBV5-6	20	CASSPRFHVPTSGGYNEQFF	TGTGCCAGCAGCCCACGTTTCCACGTTCCGACTAGCGGGGGCTACAATGAGCAGTTCTTC
TRBD1	many	TRBJ2-5	TRBV5-1	15	CASSLGGTGRETQYF	TGCGCCAGCAGCTTGGGTGGGACAGGGAGAGAGACCCAGTACTTC
NA	NA	TRBJ2-6	TRBV11-2	15	CASSRERAGANVLTF	TGTGCCAGCAGCCGAGAGAGGGCTGGGGCCAACGTCCTGACTTTC
NA	NA	TRBJ1-2	TRBV5-1	14	CASSLGGQLGGYTF	TGCGCCAGCAGCTTGGGTGGACAACTCGGCGGCTACACCTTC
TRBD1	many	TRBJ2-7	TRBV19	14	CASSLPGQPYEQYF	TGTGCCAGTAGTTTACCGGGACAGCCCTACGAGCAGTACTTC
NA	large	TRBJ2-5	TRBV7-9	13	CASSFRDQETQYF	TGTGCCAGCAGCTTCAGGGACCAAGAGACCCAGTACTTC
TRBD2	medium-sized	TRBJ2-2	TRBV7-3	13	CASSGGVPGELFF	TGTGCCAGTAGCGGGGGTGTTCCCGGGGAGCTGTTTTTT
TRBD1	many	TRBJ2-7	TRBV7-3	14	CASSVGDRGSPLHF	TGTGCCAGCAGCGTTGGGGACAGGGGATCACCCCTCCACTTC
TRBD2	NA	TRBJ2-7	TRBV19	13	CASSIVGGREQYF	TGTGCCAGTAGTATAGTGGGGGGGAGGGAGCAGTACTTC
TRBD2	many	TRBJ2-5	TRBV19	13	CASSELAGETQYF	TGTGCCAGTAGTGAACTAGCGGGGGAGACCCAGTACTTC
NA	many	TRBJ2-7	TRBV7-9	15	CASSLVSNYYNEQYF	TGTGCCAGCAGCTTAGTCAGCAACTACTACAATGAGCAGTACTTC
NA	NA	TRBJ2-7	TRBV6-4	12	CASSGQGHEQYF	TGTGCCAGCAGTGGTCAAGGGCATGAGCAGTACTTC
NA	NA	TRBJ2-5	TRBV9	15	CASSVASMLPETQYF	TGTGCCAGCAGCGTAGCAAGTATGCTTCCAGAGACCCAGTACTTC
NA	many	TRBJ1-4	TRBV12-3/TRBV12-4	12	CASGGLNEKLFF	TGTGCCAGCGGTGGACTTAATGAAAAACTGTTTTTT
TRBD1	few	TRBJ1-5	TRBV6-1	17	CASTRGQGGGENQPQHF	TGTGCCAGCACCAGGGGCCAGGGGGGAGGAGAGAATCAGCCCCAGCATTTT
TRBD2	many	TRBJ2-5	TRBV18	16	CASSTGGRSKKETQYF	TGTGCCAGCTCAACCGGGGGGAGGTCAAAGAAAGAGACCCAGTACTTC
TRBD2	many	TRBJ2-5	TRBV24-1	19	CATMVSRNPSGGSAETQYF	TGTGCCACCATGGTAAGCCGCAATCCTAGCGGGGGGTCCGCTGAGACCCAGTACTTC
NA	NA	TRBJ1-3	TRBV18	15	CASSPWNRVGNTIYF	TGTGCCAGCTCACCATGGAATAGGGTCGGAAACACCATATATTTT
NA	medium-sized	TRBJ2-1	TRBV27	15	CATRGAAEAYNEQFF	TGTGCCACCCGAGGAGCTGCTGAAGCCTACAATGAGCAGTTCTTC
NA	NA	TRBJ1-2	TRBV5-4	10	CASGQGGYTF	TGTGCCAGTGGTCAGGGTGGCTACACCTTC
NA	many	TRBJ1-5	TRBV6-1	15	CASSSDRQSNQPQHF	TGTGCCAGCAGTTCGGACAGACAGAGCAATCAGCCCCAGCATTTT
TRBD2	medium-sized	TRBJ2-5	TRBV6-6	16	CASSYSNAGGQETQYF	TGTGCCAGCAGTTACTCGAACGCGGGGGGCCAAGAGACCCAGTACTTC
TRBD1	many	TRBJ1-1	TRBV6-1	13	CASSRQGGTEAFF	TGTGCCAGCAGTAGACAGGGGGGAACTGAAGCTTTCTTT
TRBD2	many	TRBJ2-1	TRBV27	15	CASSPVAGGFREQFF	TGTGCCAGCAGCCCGGTAGCGGGGGGCTTTCGGGAGCAGTTCTTC
NA	NA	TRBJ1-1	TRBV18	14	CASSGMRANTEAFF	TGTGCCAGCTCCGGAATGAGGGCGAACACTGAAGCTTTCTTT
TRBD1	many	TRBJ2-5	TRBV25-1	12	CASTYGTASQYF	TGTGCCAGCACCTACGGGACAGCATCACAGTACTTC
TRBD2	many	TRBJ2-7	TRBV19	14	CASRVAGTSYEQYF	TGTGCCAGTAGGGTAGCCGGGACTAGCTACGAGCAGTACTTC
TRBD2	NA	TRBJ2-5	TRBV7-3	16	CASRGLAGAKGETQYF	TGTGCCAGCAGGGGACTAGCGGGGGCCAAGGGGGAGACCCAGTACTTC
TRBD2	many	TRBJ2-5	TRBV5-6	16	CASSFELAGGQETQYF	TGTGCCAGCAGCTTCGAACTAGCGGGAGGCCAAGAGACCCAGTACTTC
NA	medium-sized	TRBJ1-1	TRBV7-9	16	CASSLIPTPGDTEAFF	TGTGCCAGCAGCTTAATCCCGACGCCCGGGGACACTGAAGCTTTCTTT
NA	few	TRBJ2-7	TRBV5-1	14	CASSPDYREYEQYF	TGCGCCAGCAGCCCGGATTACAGAGAATACGAGCAGTACTTC
NA	few	TRBJ1-2	TRBV10-3	14	CAISEGLEGYGYTF	TGTGCCATCAGTGAAGGACTGGAAGGCTATGGCTACACCTTC